The TCR beta chain described here comes from a study of blood T cell repertoires in COVID-19. Data came from immunoSEQ multiplex PCR; TCRdb stores just in-frame clones and leaves some out. The sample includes about 250,000 clones, 87% of them seen just once. With regard to this clone: One end of the junction fails to match germline, which may point to a read error.

Germline values: CDR1 MDHEN, CDR2 SYDVKM. This CDR3 has 12 amino acids. The specimen was peripheral blood. The source is a man between 18 and 35 years old with active or convalescent COVID-19. The chain has TRBV28 and TRBJ2-1, with D possibly being TRBD2 (7 bases). CDR3 coding DNA: TGTGCCAGCAGTTATCCTCGGGGGGCCACGCTCTTC. Translated: CASSYPRGATLF.